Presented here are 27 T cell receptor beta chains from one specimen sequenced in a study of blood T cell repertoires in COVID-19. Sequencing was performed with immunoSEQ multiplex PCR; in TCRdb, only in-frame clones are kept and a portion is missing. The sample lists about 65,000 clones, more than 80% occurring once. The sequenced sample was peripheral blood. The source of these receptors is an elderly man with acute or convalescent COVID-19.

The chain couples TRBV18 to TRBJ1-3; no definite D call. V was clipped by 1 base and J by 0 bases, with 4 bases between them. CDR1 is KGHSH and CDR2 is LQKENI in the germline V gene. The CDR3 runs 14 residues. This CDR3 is CASSPRDSGNTIYF. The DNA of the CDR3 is TGTGCCAGCTCACCACGCGACTCTGGAAACACCATATATTTT.

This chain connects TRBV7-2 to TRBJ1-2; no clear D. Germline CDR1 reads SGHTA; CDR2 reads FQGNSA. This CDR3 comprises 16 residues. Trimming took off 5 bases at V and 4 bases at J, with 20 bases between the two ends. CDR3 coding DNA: TGTGCCAGCAGCACCGCCACTAGGACGGGTTCCTATGGCTACACCTTC. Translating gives CASSTATRTGSYGYTF.

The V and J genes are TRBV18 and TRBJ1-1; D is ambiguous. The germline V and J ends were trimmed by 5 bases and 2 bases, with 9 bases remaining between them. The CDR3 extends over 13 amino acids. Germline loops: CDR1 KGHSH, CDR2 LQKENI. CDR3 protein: CASSDGGNTEAFF. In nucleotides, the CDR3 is TGTGCCAGCTCAGACGGAGGAAACACTGAAGCTTTCTTT.

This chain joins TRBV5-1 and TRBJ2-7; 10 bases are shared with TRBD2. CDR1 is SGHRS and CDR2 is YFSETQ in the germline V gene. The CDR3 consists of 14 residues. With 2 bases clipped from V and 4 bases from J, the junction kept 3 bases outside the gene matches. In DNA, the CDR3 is TGCGCCAGCAGCTTAGGTAGCGGGAGGTACGAGCAGTACTTC. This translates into CASSLGSGRYEQYF.

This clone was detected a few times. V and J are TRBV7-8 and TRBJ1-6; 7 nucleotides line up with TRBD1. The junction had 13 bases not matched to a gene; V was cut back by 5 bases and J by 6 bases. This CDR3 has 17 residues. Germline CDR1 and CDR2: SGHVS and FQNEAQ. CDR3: CASSPPLRTGPNSPLHF. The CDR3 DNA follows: TGTGCCAGCAGCCCACCCCTAAGGACAGGACCTAATTCACCCCTCCACTTT. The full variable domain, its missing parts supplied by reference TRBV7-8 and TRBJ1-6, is GAGVSQSPRYKVAKRGQDVALRCDPISGHVSLFWYQQALGQGPEFLTYFQNEAQLDKSGLPSDRFFAERPEGSVSTLKIQRTQQEDSAVYLCASSPPLRTGPNSPLHFGNGTRLTVT.

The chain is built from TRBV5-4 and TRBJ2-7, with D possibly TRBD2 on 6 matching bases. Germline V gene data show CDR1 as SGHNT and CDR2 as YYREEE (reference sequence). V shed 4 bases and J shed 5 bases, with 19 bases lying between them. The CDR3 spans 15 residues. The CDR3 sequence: CASSDKRASQDEQYF. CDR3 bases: TGTGCCAGCAGCGACAAGCGGGCCTCACAGGACGAGCAGTACTTC.

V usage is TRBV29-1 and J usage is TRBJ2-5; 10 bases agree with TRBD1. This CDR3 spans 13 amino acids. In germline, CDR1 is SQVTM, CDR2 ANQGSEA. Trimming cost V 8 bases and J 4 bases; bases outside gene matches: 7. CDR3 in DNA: TGCAGCTCTCGACAGGGGGCGCGAGAGACCCAGTACTTC. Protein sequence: CSSRQGARETQYF.

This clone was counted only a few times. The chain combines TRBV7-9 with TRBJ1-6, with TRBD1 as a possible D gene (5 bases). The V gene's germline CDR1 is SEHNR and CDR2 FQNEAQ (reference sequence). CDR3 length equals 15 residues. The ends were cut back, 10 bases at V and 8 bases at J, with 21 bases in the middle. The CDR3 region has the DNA TGTGCCATTACGCCCTTCGGCAGGGTTGATTCACCCCTCCACTTT. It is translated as CAITPFGRVDSPLHF.

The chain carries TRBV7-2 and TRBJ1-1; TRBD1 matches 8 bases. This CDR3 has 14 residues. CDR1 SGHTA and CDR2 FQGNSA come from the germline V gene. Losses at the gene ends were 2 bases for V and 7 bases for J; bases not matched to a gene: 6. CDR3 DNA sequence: TGTGCCAGCAGCTTATCACAGGGGGTGGGTGAAGCTTTCTTT. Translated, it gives CASSLSQGVGEAFF.

Here the CDR3 DNA reads TGTGCCAGCTCACCACGCTACGCTAGCAATCAGCCCCAGCATTTT. Protein: CASSPRYASNQPQHF. The chain combines TRBV18 with TRBJ1-5, with D unclear. The CDR3 sequence is 15 residues long. Trimming pared 1 base from V and 0 bases from J, leaving 7 bases between. The germline gives CDR1 KGHSH, CDR2 LQKENI. Based on the CDR3 plus reference TRBV18 and TRBJ1-5, the full variable domain is NAGVMQNPRHLVRRRGQEARLRCSPMKGHSHVYWYRQLPEEGLKFMVYLQKENIIDESGMPKERFSAEFPKEGPSILRIQQVVRGDSAAYFCASSPRYASNQPQHFGDGTRLSIL.

In DNA, the CDR3 is TGTGCCTGGAGTGTAGAAGGGGGCGAGCAGTACTTC. Protein sequence: CAWSVEGGEQYF. The chain recombines TRBV30 with TRBJ2-7; D is possibly TRBD1 (6 bases). The CDR3 runs to 12 residues. The germline V gene has CDR1 GTSNPN and CDR2 SVGIG (reference sequence). V shed 0 bases and J shed 6 bases, with 9 bases lying between them.

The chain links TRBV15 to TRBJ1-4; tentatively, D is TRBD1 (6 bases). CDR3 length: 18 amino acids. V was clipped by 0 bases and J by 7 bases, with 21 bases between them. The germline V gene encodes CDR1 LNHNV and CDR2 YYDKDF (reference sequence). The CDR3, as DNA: TGTGCCACCAGCAGAGATTCGCCCCTCGGACAGCTTAGTGAAAAACTGTTTTTT. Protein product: CATSRDSPLGQLSEKLFF.

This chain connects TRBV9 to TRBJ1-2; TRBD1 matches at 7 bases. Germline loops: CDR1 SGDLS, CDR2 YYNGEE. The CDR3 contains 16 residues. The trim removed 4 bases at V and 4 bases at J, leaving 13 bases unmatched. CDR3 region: CASSPSGTATFYGYTF. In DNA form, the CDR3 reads TGTGCCAGCAGCCCCTCTGGGACAGCGACTTTCTATGGCTACACCTTC.

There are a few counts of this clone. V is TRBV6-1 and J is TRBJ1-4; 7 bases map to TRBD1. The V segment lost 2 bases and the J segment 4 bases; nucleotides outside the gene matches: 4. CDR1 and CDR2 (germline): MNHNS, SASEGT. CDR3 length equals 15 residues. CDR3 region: CASSELQGINEKLFF. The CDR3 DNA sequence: TGTGCCAGCAGTGAACTACAGGGGATTAATGAAAAACTGTTTTTT.

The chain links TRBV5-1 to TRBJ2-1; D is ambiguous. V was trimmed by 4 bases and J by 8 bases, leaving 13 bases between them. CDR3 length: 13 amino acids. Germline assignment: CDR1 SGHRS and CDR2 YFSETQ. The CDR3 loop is CASSEPSRDEQFF. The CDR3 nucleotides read TGCGCCAGCAGCGAACCATCTAGAGATGAGCAGTTCTTC.

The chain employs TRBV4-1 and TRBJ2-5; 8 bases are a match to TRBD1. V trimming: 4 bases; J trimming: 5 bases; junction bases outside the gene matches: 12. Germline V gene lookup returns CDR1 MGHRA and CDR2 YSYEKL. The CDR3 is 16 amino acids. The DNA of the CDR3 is TGCGCCAGCAGCCTAGGCAGTCAGGGGGCGGGGGAGACCCAGTACTTC. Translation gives CASSLGSQGAGETQYF.

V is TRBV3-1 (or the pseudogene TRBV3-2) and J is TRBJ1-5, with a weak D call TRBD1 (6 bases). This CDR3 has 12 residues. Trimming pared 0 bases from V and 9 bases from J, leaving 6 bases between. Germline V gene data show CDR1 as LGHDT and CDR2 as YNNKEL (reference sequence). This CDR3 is CASSQEGGPQHF. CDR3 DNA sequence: TGTGCCAGCAGCCAAGAAGGGGGGCCCCAGCATTTT.

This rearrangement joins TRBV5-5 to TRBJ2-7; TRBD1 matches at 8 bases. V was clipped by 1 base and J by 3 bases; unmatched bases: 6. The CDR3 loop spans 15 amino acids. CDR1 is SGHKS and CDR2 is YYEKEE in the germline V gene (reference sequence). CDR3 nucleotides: TGTGCCAGCAGCTTGAGGTCACAGGGGGGCTACGAGCAGTACTTC. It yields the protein CASSLRSQGGYEQYF.

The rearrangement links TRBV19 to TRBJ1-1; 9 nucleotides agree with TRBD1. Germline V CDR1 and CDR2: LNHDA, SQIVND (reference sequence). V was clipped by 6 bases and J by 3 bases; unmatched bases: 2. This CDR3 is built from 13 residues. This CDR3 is CASSRTGDTEAFF. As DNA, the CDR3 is TGTGCCAGTAGCAGGACAGGGGACACTGAAGCTTTCTTT.

This CDR3 reads CASSPGQGALGAFF. For the CDR3, the DNA is TGCGCCAGCAGCCCGGGACAGGGGGCGCTCGGAGCTTTCTTT. The V gene is TRBV5-1, the J gene TRBJ1-1, with 12 positions matching TRBD1. Germline V gene data show CDR1 as SGHRS and CDR2 as YFSETQ. The trim removed 4 bases at V and 10 bases at J, leaving 8 bases unmatched. The CDR3 runs 14 residues. Variable domain in full (rest from reference TRBV5-1 and TRBJ1-1): KAGVTQTPRYLIKTRGQQVTLSCSPISGHRSVSWYQQTPGQGLQFLFEYFSETQRNKGNFPGRFSGRQFSNSRSEMNVSTLELGDSALYLCASSPGQGALGAFFGQGTRLTVV.

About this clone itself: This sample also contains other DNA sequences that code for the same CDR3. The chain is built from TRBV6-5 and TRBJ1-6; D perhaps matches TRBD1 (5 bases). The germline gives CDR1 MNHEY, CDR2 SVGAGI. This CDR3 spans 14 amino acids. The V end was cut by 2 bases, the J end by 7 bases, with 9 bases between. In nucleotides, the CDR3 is TGTGCCAGCAGTTACGGGCAGGGAAATTCACCCCTCCACTTT. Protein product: CASSYGQGNSPLHF.

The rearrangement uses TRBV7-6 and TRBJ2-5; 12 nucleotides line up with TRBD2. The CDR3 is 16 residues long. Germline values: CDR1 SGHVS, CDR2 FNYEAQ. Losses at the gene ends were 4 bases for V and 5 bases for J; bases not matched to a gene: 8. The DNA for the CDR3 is TGTGCCAGCAGCTCCAGAGCGACTAGCGGGGGTGAGACCCAGTACTTC. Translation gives CASSSRATSGGETQYF.

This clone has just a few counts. The CDR3 DNA sequence: TGTGCCAGCAGCTTAGGACAGGGGGGGAATGAGCAGTTCTTC. As protein: CASSLGQGGNEQFF. The chain is built from TRBV11-3 and TRBJ2-1; TRBD1 aligns across 9 bases. The junction had 2 bases not matched to a gene; V was cut back by 1 base and J by 7 bases. The CDR3 has 14 amino acids. Germline assignment: CDR1 SGHNT and CDR2 YENEEA.

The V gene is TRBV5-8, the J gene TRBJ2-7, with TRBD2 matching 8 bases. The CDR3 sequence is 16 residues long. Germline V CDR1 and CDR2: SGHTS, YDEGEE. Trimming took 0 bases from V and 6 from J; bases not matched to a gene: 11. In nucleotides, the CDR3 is TGTGCCAGCAGCTTGGCTATACTAGCGGACCCCTTCGAGCAGTACTTC. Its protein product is CASSLAILADPFEQYF.

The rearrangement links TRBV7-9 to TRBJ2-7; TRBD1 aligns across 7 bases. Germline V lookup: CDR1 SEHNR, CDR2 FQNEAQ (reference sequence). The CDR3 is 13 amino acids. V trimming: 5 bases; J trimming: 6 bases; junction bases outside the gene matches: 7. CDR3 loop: CASSNNPGGEQYF. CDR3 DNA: TGTGCCAGCAGCAACAACCCAGGGGGCGAGCAGTACTTC.

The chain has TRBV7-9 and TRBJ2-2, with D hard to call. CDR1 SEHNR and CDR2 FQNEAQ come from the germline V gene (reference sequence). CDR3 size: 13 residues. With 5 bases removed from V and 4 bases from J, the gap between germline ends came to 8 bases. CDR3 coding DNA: TGTGCCAGCAGCCCTATAAGCACCGGGGAGCTGTTTTTT. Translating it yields CASSPISTGELFF. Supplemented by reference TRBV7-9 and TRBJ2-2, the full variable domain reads DTGVSQNPRHKITKRGQNVTFRCDPISEHNRLYWYRQTLGQGPEFLTYFQNEAQLEKSRLLSDRFSAERPKGSFSTLEIQRTEQGDSAMYLCASSPISTGELFFGEGSRLTVL.

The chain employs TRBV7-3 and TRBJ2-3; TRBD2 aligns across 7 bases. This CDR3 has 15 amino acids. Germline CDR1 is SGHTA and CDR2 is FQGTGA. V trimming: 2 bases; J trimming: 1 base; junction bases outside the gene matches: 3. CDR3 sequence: CASSLSSGGTDTQYF. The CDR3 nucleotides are TGTGCCAGCAGCTTATCGAGCGGGGGCACAGATACGCAGTATTTT.